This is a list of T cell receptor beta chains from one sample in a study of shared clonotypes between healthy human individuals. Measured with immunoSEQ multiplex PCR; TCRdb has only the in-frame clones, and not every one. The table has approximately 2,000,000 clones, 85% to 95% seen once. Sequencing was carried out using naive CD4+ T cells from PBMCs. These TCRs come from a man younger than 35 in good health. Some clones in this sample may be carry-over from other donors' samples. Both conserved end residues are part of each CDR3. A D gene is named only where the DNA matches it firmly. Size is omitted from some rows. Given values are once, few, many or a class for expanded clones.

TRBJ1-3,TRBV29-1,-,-,TGCAGCGTTGAGGGAGACTCTGGAAACACCATATATTTT,CSVEGDSGNTIYF
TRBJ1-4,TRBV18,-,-,TGTGCCAGCTCCAGGGTACTTGCAACTAATGAAAAACTGTTTTTT,CASSRVLATNEKLFF
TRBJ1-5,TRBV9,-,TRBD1,TGTGCCAGCAGCGTAGGCAGGGGGCGGAATCAGCCCCAGCATTTT,CASSVGRGRNQPQHF
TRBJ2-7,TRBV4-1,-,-,TGCGCCAGCAGCCCGGCAGCCAATTCCTACGAGCAGTACTTC,CASSPAANSYEQYF
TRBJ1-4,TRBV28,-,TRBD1,TGTGCCAGCAGTTTATTGGTCCCAACAGGGGGCCCCAATGAAAAACTGTTTTTT,CASSLLVPTGGPNEKLFF
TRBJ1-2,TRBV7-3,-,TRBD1,TGTGCCAGCAGCTTGCAGGGGGGATATGGCTACACCTTC,CASSLQGGYGYTF
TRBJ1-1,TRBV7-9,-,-,TGTGCCAGCAGCCAATTGGGGAACACTGAAGCTTTCTTT,CASSQLGNTEAFF
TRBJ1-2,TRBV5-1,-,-,TGCGCCAGCAAGAGGGATTTGGAGGCGGACACCTTC,CASKRDLEADTF
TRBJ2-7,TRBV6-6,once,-,TGTGCCAGCAGAACACAGGAGTTGTCCTACGAGCAGTACTTC,CASRTQELSYEQYF
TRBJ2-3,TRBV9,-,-,TGTGCCAGCAGCGCGGGGTCCCATTCATCAGATACGCAGTATTTT,CASSAGSHSSDTQYF
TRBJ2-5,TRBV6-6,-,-,TGTGCCAGCAGTTACATGAGGTGGGCGGGACAAGAGACCCAGTACTTC,CASSYMRWAGQETQYF
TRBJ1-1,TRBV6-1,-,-,TGTGCCAGCCCACCCGCAGGGCTGAACACTGAAGCTTTCTTT,CASPPAGLNTEAFF
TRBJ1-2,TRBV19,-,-,TGTGCCAGTAAATCCGTAGCCTCCTATGGCTACACCTTC,CASKSVASYGYTF
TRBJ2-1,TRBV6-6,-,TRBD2,TGTGCCAGCAGTTACTCGAAAGCGGGAGGGCCCGGAGAGCAGTTCTTC,CASSYSKAGGPGEQFF
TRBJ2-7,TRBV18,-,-,TGTGCCAGCTCACCACCCCTAGGAATCTCCTACGAGCAGTACTTC,CASSPPLGISYEQYF
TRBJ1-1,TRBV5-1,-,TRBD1,TGCGCCAGCAGCTTGCTCACAGGGGTGGGGAACACTGAAGCTTTCTTT,CASSLLTGVGNTEAFF
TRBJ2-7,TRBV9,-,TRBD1,TGTGCCAGCAGCCAAAAGGGGGCAGGACCCGGCGAGCAGTACTTC,CASSQKGAGPGEQYF
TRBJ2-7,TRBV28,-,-,TGTGCCAGCAGTTGGGCTTCTCGGGCAGCGGTCGAGCAGTACTTC,CASSWASRAAVEQYF
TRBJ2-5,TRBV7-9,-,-,TGTGCCAGCAGCTTAGTACAGGGAGAGACCCAGTACTTC,CASSLVQGETQYF
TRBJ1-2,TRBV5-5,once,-,TGTGCCAGCAGCTTGAATCCGGGGGGCTATGGCTACACCTTC,CASSLNPGGYGYTF
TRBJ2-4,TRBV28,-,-,TGTGCCAGCAGGGGGCAGGACAGAGACATTCAGTACTTC,CASRGQDRDIQYF
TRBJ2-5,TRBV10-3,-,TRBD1,TGTGCCATCAGCCCGAATACAGGGGGGGAGACCCAGTACTTC,CAISPNTGGETQYF
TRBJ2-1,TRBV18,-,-,TGTGCCAGCTCACCGCCAGGGTACAATGAGCAGTTCTTC,CASSPPGYNEQFF
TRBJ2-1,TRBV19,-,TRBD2,TGTGCCAGTAACGGCGGGAGAGGGAATGAGCAGTTCTTC,CASNGGRGNEQFF
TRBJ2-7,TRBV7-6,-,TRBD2,TGTGCCAGCAGCTTAGCGCGGGGGGCGGTGTACGAGCAGTACTTC,CASSLARGAVYEQYF
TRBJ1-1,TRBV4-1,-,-,TGCGCCAGCAGCCGATCCGGGACACTAAACACTGAAGCTTTCTTT,CASSRSGTLNTEAFF
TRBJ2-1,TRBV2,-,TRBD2,TGTGCCAGCAGTTCCGGGGATTCCGGGAGGGAGCAGTTCTTC,CASSSGDSGREQFF
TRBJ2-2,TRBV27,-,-,TGTGCCAGCAGTTTCAGGCAGTCCCTCACCGGGGAGCTGTTTTTT,CASSFRQSLTGELFF
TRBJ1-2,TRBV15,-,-,TGTGCCACCAGTGAAGAGAGGAACTATGGCTACACCTTC,CATSEERNYGYTF
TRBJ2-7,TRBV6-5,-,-,TGTGCCAGCAGTGCCCTGGGCGAGCAGTACTTC,CASSALGEQYF
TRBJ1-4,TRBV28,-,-,TGTGCCAGCAGTTTAGGGCAGGGTTACGGAAAACTGTTTTTT,CASSLGQGYGKLFF
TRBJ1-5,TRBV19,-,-,TGTGCCAGTAGTATTGAGGAAGGACAGCTTGGGCAGCCCCAGCATTTT,CASSIEEGQLGQPQHF
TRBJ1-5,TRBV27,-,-,TGTGCCAGCAGTTTTGGACAGTTGGGTCAGCCCCAGCATTTT,CASSFGQLGQPQHF
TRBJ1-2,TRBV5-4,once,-,TGTGCCAGCAGCTTAGCTAAGGACGGGGTCTATGGCTACACCTTC,CASSLAKDGVYGYTF
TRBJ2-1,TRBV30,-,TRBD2,TGTGCCTGGAGTGTAACACTAGCGGGCACCTACAATGAGCAGTTCTTC,CAWSVTLAGTYNEQFF
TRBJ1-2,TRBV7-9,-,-,TGTGCCAGCAACCGGGGGGAGGGGCACTATGGCTACACCTTC,CASNRGEGHYGYTF
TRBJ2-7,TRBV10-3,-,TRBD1,TGTGCCATCAGTGAGTCGACAGGGGCCTACGAGCAGTACTTC,CAISESTGAYEQYF
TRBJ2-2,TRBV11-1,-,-,TGTGCCAGCAGCGGCAATTTGGGGAACACCGGGGAGCTGTTTTTT,CASSGNLGNTGELFF
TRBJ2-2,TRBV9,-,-,TGTGCCAGCAGCGTATTCCCAGCGCGGGGAACCGGGGAGCTGTTTTTT,CASSVFPARGTGELFF
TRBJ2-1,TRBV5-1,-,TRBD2,TGCGCCAGCAGCTTGAATAGCGGGAGGAGTCCGCAGTTCTTC,CASSLNSGRSPQFF
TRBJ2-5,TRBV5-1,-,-,TGCGCCAGCAGCTTGGCGACAGGGAGGATTGGAGAGACCCAGTACTTC,CASSLATGRIGETQYF
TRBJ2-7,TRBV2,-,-,TGTGCCAGCAGTAGTAATAGCGGTCCCTACGAGCAGTACTTC,CASSSNSGPYEQYF
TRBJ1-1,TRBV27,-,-,TGTGCCAGCAGTAATCGGGATCCCCCGGCGCAAGCTTTCTTT,CASSNRDPPAQAFF
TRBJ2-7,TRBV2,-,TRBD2,TGTGCCAGCATTTTATACGGACTAGGAAGGATGTACTTC,CASILYGLGRMYF
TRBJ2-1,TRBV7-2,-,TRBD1,TGTGCCAGCAGCGTAACCTCCGGGACAGCCGTTCCCAATGAGCAGTTCTTC,CASSVTSGTAVPNEQFF
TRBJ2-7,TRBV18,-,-,TGTGCCAGCTCCCCGCGCCAGGGGACCTACGAGCAGTACTTC,CASSPRQGTYEQYF
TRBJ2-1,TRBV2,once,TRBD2,TGTGCCAGCAGTTACAGACTAGCGGGAGGGCCGGGGGAGCAGTTCTTC,CASSYRLAGGPGEQFF
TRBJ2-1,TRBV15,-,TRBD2,TGTGCCACCAAGGCCGGACTAGCGGGCACCTACAATGAGCAGTTCTTC,CATKAGLAGTYNEQFF
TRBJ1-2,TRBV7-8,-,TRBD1,TGTGCCAGCAGCTTATACCCTATACAGGGGAGTGCATGGTATGGCTACACCTTC,CASSLYPIQGSAWYGYTF
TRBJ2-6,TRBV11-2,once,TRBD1,TGTGCCAGCAGGAGCAGGGGGTCTGGGGCCAACGTCCTGACTTTC,CASRSRGSGANVLTF
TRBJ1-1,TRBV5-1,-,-,TGCGCCAGCAGCTTGTGGGCCGTGAACACTGAAGCTTTCTTT,CASSLWAVNTEAFF
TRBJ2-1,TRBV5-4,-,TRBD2,TGTGCCAGCAGCACCGCACCGGGGGTAGCGGGACACAATGAGCAGTTCTTC,CASSTAPGVAGHNEQFF
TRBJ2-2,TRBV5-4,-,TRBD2,TGTGCCAGCAGCTTTGGACTAGCGGTGAACACCGGGGAGCTGTTTTTT,CASSFGLAVNTGELFF
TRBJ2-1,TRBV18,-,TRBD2,TGTGCCAGCTCACATGACTTGTGGAGCGGGAGGGCCGGTGAGCAGTTCTTC,CASSHDLWSGRAGEQFF
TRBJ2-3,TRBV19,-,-,TGTGCCAGTATTGACCGACCGAAAAGCACAGATACGCAGTATTTT,CASIDRPKSTDTQYF
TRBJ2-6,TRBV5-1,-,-,TGCGCCAGCAGCGACCTACAGGAGGGAGCCAACGTCCTGACTTTC,CASSDLQEGANVLTF
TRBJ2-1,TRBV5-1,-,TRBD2,TGCGCCAGCAGCTTCGGTAGCGGGCCCAACAATGAGCAGTTCTTC,CASSFGSGPNNEQFF